This TCR beta chain was observed in a study of neoadjuvant nivolumab and ipilimumab in lung cancer. Background on the study: Patients got nivolumab 3 mg/kg on days 1, 15 and 29; combination added ipilimumab 1 mg/kg day 1. Findings and limits, study-wide: From pretherapy to surgery, tumor richness and clonality rose with dual therapy. Blood richness before therapy tracked richness in tumors resected after neoadjuvant therapy. Compared with tumor-adjacent uninvolved lung, resected tumors showed greater richness and clonality.

Sequenced by immunoSEQ multiplex PCR; TCRdb stores in-frame clones only, minus some. The table lists some 500 clones, 86% of them singletons. Concerning this clone: Its antigen is unknown.

This CDR3 spans 13 amino acids. Germline assignment: CDR1 SGDLS and CDR2 YYNGEE. Trimming cost V 4 bases and J 4 bases, with 11 bases left between them. The receptor comes from an adult with non-small cell lung cancer. This sample comprised tumor tissue, obtained before neoadjuvant nivolumab, alone or with ipilimumab. The rearrangement joins TRBV9 to TRBJ1-1, with D tentatively TRBD1 (5 bases). CDR3 sequence (DNA): TGTGCCAGCAGCTCGGGGACGGGCACTGAAGCTTTCTTT. Protein product: CASSSGTGTEAFF.